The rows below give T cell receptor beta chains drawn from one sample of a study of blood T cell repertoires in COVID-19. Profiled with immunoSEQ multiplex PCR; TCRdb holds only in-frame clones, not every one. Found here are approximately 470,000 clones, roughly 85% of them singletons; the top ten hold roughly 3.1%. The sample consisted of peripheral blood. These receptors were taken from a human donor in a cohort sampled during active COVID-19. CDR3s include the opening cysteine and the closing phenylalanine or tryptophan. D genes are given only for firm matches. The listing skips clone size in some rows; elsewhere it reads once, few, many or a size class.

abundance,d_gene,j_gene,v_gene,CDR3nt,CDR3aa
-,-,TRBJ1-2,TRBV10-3,TGTGCCATCAGTGGTAGTGCAGCGGTAGGCTACACCTTC,CAISGSAAVGYTF
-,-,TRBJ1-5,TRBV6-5,TGTGCCAGCAGTTCCCCGACAGGAACCCAGCATTTT,CASSSPTGTQHF
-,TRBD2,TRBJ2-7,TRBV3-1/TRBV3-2,TGTGCCAGCAGCCAAGAATTTGCGGGGGGCCCGGTAGAGCAGTACTTC,CASSQEFAGGPVEQYF
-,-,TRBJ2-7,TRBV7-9,TGTGCCAGCAGCTTACCACGGGCAGGGGTGGACGACGAGCAGTACTTC,CASSLPRAGVDDEQYF
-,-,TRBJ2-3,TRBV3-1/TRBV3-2,TGTGCCAGCAGCCACAGAGACCTGGGGCCTTCGGATACGCAGTATTTT,CASSHRDLGPSDTQYF
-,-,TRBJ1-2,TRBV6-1,TGTGCCAGCAGTGAACAGGGTATAGTCTATGGCTACACCTTC,CASSEQGIVYGYTF
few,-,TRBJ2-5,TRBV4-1,TGCGCCAGCAGCCCTCGGGACACCCTTCAAGAGACCCAGTACTTC,CASSPRDTLQETQYF
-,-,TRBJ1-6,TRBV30,TGTGCCTGGAGTGTACCTAGGGGTAGTTCCCATAATTCACCCCTCCACTTT,CAWSVPRGSSHNSPLHF
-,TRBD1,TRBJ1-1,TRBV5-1,TGCGCCAGCAGCTTGACAGGACAGGGCACTGAAGCTTTCTTT,CASSLTGQGTEAFF
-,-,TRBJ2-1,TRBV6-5,TGTGCCAGCAGGACAGGTTTCGGCCATAATGAGCAGTTCTTC,CASRTGFGHNEQFF
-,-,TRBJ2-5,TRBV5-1,TGCGCCAGCAGCTTTCAATCCCATGGCAGGGTTGAGACCCAGTACTTC,CASSFQSHGRVETQYF
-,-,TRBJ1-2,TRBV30,TGTGCCTGGAGCCCGACAGTCTATGGCTACACCTTC,CAWSPTVYGYTF
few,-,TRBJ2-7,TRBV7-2,TGTGCCAGCAGCTTAAAAGTCAGTGACTCCTACGAGCAGTACTTC,CASSLKVSDSYEQYF
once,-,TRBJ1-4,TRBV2,TGTGCCAGCATGGTCACACCCTCTGCAACTAATGAAAAACTGTTTTTT,CASMVTPSATNEKLFF
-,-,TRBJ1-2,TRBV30,TGTGCCTGGAGCGGGCTAGGGGGACACGACACCTTC,CAWSGLGGHDTF
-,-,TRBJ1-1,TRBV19,TGTGCCAGTAGGACTCCGGGACGGGGGTCGACTGAAGCTTTCTTT,CASRTPGRGSTEAFF
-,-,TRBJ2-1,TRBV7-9,TGTGCCAGCAGCTTGGGGAGTTGGAATGAGCAGTTCTTC,CASSLGSWNEQFF
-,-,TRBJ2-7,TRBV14,TGTGCCAGCAGCCAATTTAGAGGGTCCTACTACGAGCAGTACTTC,CASSQFRGSYYEQYF
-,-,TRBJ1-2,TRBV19,TGTGCCAGTAGTATTGGGGGACAAAATGGCTACACCTTC,CASSIGGQNGYTF
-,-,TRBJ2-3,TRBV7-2,TGTGCCAGCAGCTTAGGACTAGAGGCAGATACGCAGTATTTT,CASSLGLEADTQYF
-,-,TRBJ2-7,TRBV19,TGTGCCAGTAGTAATCCACCCAGGACCTACGAGCAGTACTTC,CASSNPPRTYEQYF
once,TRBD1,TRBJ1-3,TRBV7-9,TGTGCCAGCAGCCCGCGCCGGGACAGGGGCGGAAACACCATATATTTT,CASSPRRDRGGNTIYF
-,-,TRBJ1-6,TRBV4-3,TGCGCCAGCAGCGCGTGGACAGCTAATAATTCACCCCTCCACTTT,CASSAWTANNSPLHF
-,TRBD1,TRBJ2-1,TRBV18,TGTGCCAGCTCACCAAGAGGGACAGGGGGTAACAATGAGCAGTTCTTC,CASSPRGTGGNNEQFF
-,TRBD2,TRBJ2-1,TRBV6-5,TGTGCCAGCAGTCCACTAGCGGGAGCTTTCGATGAGCAGTTCTTC,CASSPLAGAFDEQFF
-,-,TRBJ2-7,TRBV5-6,TGTGCCAGCAGCTTTGGTAGTAGCTACGAGCAGTACTTC,CASSFGSSYEQYF
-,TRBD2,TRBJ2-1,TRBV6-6,TGTGCCAGCAGACCTAGCGGGGGGATCATCGGTGAGCAGTTCTTC,CASRPSGGIIGEQFF
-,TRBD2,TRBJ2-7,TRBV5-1,TGCGCCAGCAGCTTGGCCCCAAGCGGGGACTCCTACGAGCAGTACTTC,CASSLAPSGDSYEQYF
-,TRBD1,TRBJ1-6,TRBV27,TGTGCCAGCAGTTTAGACAGGGGAAATTCACCCCTCCACTTT,CASSLDRGNSPLHF
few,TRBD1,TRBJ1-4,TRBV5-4,TGTGCCAGCAGCCTGGACAGGATTGAAAAACTGTTTTTT,CASSLDRIEKLFF
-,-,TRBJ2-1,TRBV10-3,TGTGCCATCAGGGGTAGCGGCAATGAGCAGTTCTTC,CAIRGSGNEQFF
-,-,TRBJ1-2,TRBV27,TGTGCCAGCAGTTTATCGAGTGGGACTTTGAACTATGGCTACACCTTC,CASSLSSGTLNYGYTF
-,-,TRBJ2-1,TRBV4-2,TGTGCCAGCAGCCGAGCGGTGAGCTCCTACAATGAGCAGTTCTTC,CASSRAVSSYNEQFF
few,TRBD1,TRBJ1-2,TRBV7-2,TGTGCCAGCAGTCTTGGACAGGGCCTAAACTATGGCTACACCTTC,CASSLGQGLNYGYTF
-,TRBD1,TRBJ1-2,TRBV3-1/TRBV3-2,TGTGCCAGCAGCCAGCAGGGGACAGGGGGCTTCTATGGCTACACCTTC,CASSQQGTGGFYGYTF
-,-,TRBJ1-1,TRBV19,TGTGCCAGTCGTGATATTGGAGGGGTGAACACTGAAGCTTTCTTT,CASRDIGGVNTEAFF
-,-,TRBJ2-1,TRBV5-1,TGCGCCAGCAGCCCGCGGGGACTCATCGGTCGGACCTACAATGAGCAGTTCTTC,CASSPRGLIGRTYNEQFF
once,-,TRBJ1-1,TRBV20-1,TGCAGTGCTTGGGTTGACACATTCGGATTCTTT,CSAWVDTFGFF
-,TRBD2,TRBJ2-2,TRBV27,TGTGCCAGCAGGGGTATAGCGGGAGCAACCGGGGAGCTGTTTTTT,CASRGIAGATGELFF
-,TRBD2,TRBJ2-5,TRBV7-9,TGTGCATCGAGCGGGAGGGCCTCGGGGGAGACCCAGTACTTC,CASSGRASGETQYF
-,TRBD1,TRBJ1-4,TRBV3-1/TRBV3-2,TGTGCCAGCAGCCAGGGGACAGGGCAAACGGGACTGTTTTTT,CASSQGTGQTGLFF
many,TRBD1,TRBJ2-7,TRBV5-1,TGCGCCAGCAGCTTGAGGCCGGGACAGGGGGGTTCCTACGAGCAGTACTTC,CASSLRPGQGGSYEQYF
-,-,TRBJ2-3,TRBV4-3,TGCGCCAGCAGCCAAGATCGCCTAGGCGCGGATACGCAGTATTTT,CASSQDRLGADTQYF
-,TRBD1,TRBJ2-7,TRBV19,TGTGCCAGTAGTACCCCCGGGACAGGACCTTCTGAGCAGTACTTC,CASSTPGTGPSEQYF
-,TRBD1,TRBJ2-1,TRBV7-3,TGTGCCAGCAGCCTTATAGGGACAGGTTCCTACAATGAGCAGTTCTTC,CASSLIGTGSYNEQFF
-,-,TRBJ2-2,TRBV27,TGTGCCAGCAGTTTAGCGCCGAACACCGGGGAGCTGTTTTTT,CASSLAPNTGELFF
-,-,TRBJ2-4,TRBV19,TGTGCCAGTAGTTTATGGGGGGACGGGATAGCCAAAAACATTCAGTACTTC,CASSLWGDGIAKNIQYF
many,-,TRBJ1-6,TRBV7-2,TGTGCCAGCAGCTTAGCATTAGGGGAAGGCTCACCCCTCCACTTT,CASSLALGEGSPLHF
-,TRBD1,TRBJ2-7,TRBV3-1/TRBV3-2,TGTGCCAGCAGCCACGGGACAGGCTTTTCCTACGAGCAGTACTTC,CASSHGTGFSYEQYF
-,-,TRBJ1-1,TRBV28,TGTGCCAGCAGGACAGCTCTCGGTGGTGGCACTGAAGCTTTCTTT,CASRTALGGGTEAFF
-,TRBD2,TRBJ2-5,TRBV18,TGTGCCAGCTCACCAGGGGAGGGTTCCAAAGAGACCCAGTACTTC,CASSPGEGSKETQYF
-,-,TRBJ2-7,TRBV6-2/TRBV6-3,TGTGCCAGCAGTTACTCGAGTACCCCTCCTAGCGAGCAGTACTTC,CASSYSSTPPSEQYF
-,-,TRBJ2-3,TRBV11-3,TGTGCCAGCAGCCTTACCGGGCTCGGGGCAGATACGCAGTATTTT,CASSLTGLGADTQYF
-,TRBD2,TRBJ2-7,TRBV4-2,TGTGCCAGCAGCCCGGCCCGGGGTAGCGGGGCCTACGAGCAGTACTTC,CASSPARGSGAYEQYF
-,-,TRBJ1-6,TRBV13,TGTGCCAGCAGCCCAGATCCGAGGGAGGAAGTCTCACCCCTCCACTTT,CASSPDPREEVSPLHF